This TCR beta chain was sequenced for a study of T cell changes during pregnancy in multiple sclerosis (dated by TCRdb to between 2018 and 2020). About the full investigation: Changes in the T cell repertoire over the course of pregnancy were examined in this study in women with multiple sclerosis.

In the case of this clone: Its antigen is unknown. The record has no base qualities; no much larger clone is one base away.

Receptor libraries were prepared by the immunoSEQ multiplex PCR assay. TCRdb limited this immuneACCESS table to in-frame rearrangements with V and J called. A share of clones is missing; checked studies link under half to unresolved V genes, and the rest is unexplained. The sample profile shows fewer than 50,000 clones; about 91% of them were found once. The ten largest account for 0.78% of the sample. V is pruned by 7 bases and J by 3 bases, leaving 13 bases of the junction without a gene match. The germline V gene sets CDR1 to MDHEN and CDR2 to SYDVKM. The CDR3 covers 16 residues, taking in both the cysteine and the phenylalanine. Of the read, only the CDR3 DNA is kept; its 48 bases are in frame from base 1.

Here the chain combines TRBV28 and TRBJ2-5; 8 middle bases align to TRBD1. The receptor's source is a female donor with multiple sclerosis, enrolled in a pregnancy study. This material consisted of CD4+ T cells from peripheral blood mononuclear cells, taken in the third trimester of pregnancy. The CDR3 here reads CASTLGQGTLEETQYF. The nucleotide sequence reads as follows: TGTGCCAGCACCCTCGGACAGGGAACTTTAGAAGAGACCCAGTACTTC.